The 3 T cell receptor beta chains in this list originate from one sample, sequenced in a study of T cell responses to AZD1222 COVID-19 vaccine. The table came from immunoSEQ multiplex PCR; TCRdb's copy has only in-frame clones and leaves some out. This repertoire shows about 120,000 clones, 92% found once; its top ten account for 7.9%. The sequencing used peripheral blood, collected 28 days after the second AZD1222 dose. These receptors were taken from an adult who received the AZD1222 COVID-19 vaccine.

The chain uses TRBV4-2 and TRBJ1-5, with no clear D. Germline lookup yields CDR1 LGHNA and CDR2 YNFKEQ. V was clipped by 0 bases and J by 4 bases, with 4 bases between them. This CDR3 is 13 amino acids long. The CDR3 nucleotides are TGTGCCAGCAGCCAAGACCTGAATCAGCCCCAGCATTTT. It encodes CASSQDLNQPQHF.

This chain links TRBV6-5 with TRBJ2-7; 8 bases match TRBD1. The V and J ends lost 6 bases and 1 base, in that order; junction bases with no gene match: 2. The CDR3 runs to 13 residues. CDR1 is MNHEY, CDR2 SVGAGI, per germline. Written as DNA, the CDR3 is TGTGCCAGCAGGGACAGGGTTTCCTACGAGCAGTACTTC. As protein: CASRDRVSYEQYF.

The rearrangement uses TRBV27 and TRBJ2-7; the D is unclear. The germline V and J ends were trimmed by 2 bases and 2 bases, with 10 bases remaining between them. The CDR3 is 14 amino acids. Germline V CDR1 and CDR2: MNHEY, SMNVEV (reference sequence). The CDR3 DNA sequence: TGTGCCAGCAGTTTAGGTGACCAGACCTACGAGCAGTACTTC. This sequence encodes CASSLGDQTYEQYF.